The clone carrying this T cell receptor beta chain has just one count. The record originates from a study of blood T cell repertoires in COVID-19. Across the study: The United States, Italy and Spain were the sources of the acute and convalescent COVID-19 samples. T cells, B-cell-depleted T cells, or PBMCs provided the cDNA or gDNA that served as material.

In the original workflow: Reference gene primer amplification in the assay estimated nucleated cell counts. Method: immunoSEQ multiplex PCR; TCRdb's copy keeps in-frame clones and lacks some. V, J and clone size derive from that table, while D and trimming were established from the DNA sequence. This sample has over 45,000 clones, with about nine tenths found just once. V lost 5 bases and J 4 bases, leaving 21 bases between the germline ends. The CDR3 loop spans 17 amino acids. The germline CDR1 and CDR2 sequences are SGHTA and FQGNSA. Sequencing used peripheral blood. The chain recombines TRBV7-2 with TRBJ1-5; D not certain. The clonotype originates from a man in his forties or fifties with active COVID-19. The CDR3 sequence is CASSLTGVSLGNQPQHF. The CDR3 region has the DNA TGTGCCAGCAGCCTAACCGGGGTCAGTTTGGGAAATCAGCCCCAGCATTTT.